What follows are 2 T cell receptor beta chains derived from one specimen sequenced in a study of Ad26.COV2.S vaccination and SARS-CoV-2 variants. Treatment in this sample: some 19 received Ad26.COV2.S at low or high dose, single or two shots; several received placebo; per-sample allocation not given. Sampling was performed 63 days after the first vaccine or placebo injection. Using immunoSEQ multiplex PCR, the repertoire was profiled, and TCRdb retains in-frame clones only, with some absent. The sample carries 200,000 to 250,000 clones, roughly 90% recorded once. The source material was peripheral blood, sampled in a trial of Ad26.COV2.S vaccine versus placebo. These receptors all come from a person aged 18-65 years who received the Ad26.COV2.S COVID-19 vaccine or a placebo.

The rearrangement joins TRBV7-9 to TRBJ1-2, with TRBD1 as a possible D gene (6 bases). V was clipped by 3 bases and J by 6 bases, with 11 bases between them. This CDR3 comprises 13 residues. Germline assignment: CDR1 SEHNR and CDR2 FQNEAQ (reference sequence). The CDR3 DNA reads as TGTGCCAGCAGCTTTCAGGGGCCCGATGGCTACACCTTC. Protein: CASSFQGPDGYTF. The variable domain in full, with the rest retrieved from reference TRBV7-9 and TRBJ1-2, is DTGVSQNPRHKITKRGQNVTFRCDPISEHNRLYWYRQTLGQGPEFLTYFQNEAQLEKSRLLSDRFSAERPKGSFSTLEIQRTEQGDSAMYLCASSFQGPDGYTFGSGTRLTVV.

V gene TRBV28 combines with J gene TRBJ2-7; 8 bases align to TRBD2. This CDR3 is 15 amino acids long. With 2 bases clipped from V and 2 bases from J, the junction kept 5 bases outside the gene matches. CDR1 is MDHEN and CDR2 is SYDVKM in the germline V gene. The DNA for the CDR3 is TGTGCCAGCAGTTTAGGCCTAGCGGGTCCCTACGAGCAGTACTTC. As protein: CASSLGLAGPYEQYF.